What follows are 14 T cell receptor beta chains derived from one specimen sequenced in a study of T cell responses to AZD1222 COVID-19 vaccine. The assay was immunoSEQ multiplex PCR, and TCRdb's table has in-frame clones only and misses some. This repertoire shows around 130,000 clones, approximately 85% found once; its top ten account for under 6%. The sequencing here drew on peripheral blood, taken 28 days after the second AZD1222 dose. These receptors were obtained from an adult who received the AZD1222 COVID-19 vaccine.

The chain joins TRBV3-1 (or the pseudogene TRBV3-2) to TRBJ1-5; D remains unclear. Germline V gene sequence: CDR1 LGHDT, CDR2 YNNKEL (reference sequence). The germline V and J ends were trimmed by 1 base and 4 bases, with 11 bases remaining between them. The CDR3 has 15 amino acids. CDR3 in amino acids: CASSQGFGRNQPQHF. The CDR3 DNA reads as TGTGCCAGCAGCCAAGGTTTCGGGCGAAATCAGCCCCAGCATTTT.

J is TRBJ2-1 and V is TRBV4-3; D is perhaps TRBD2 (7 bases). Germline CDR1 reads LGHNA; CDR2 reads YSLEER. The CDR3 sequence is 19 residues long. V was cut by 3 bases and J by 6 bases, with 27 bases left in between. CDR3 loop: CASSHDNGFRGPSGNEQFF. The CDR3, as DNA: TGCGCCAGCAGCCACGATAATGGGTTTCGGGGGCCTAGCGGCAATGAGCAGTTCTTC.

V is TRBV18 and J is TRBJ2-5; no clear D. The V and J ends lost 3 bases and 2 bases respectively, with 7 bases between them. This CDR3 region has 13 residues. Germline CDR1 KGHSH, CDR2 LQKENI. The CDR3 sequence: CASSPVRQETQYF. In nucleotides, the CDR3 is TGTGCCAGCTCACCGGTCAGACAAGAGACCCAGTACTTC.

The V and J genes are TRBV4-2 and TRBJ1-2, with D tentatively TRBD1 (5 bases). The CDR3 contains 14 residues. CDR1 is LGHNA and CDR2 is YNFKEQ in the germline V gene. V was clipped by 0 bases and J by 6 bases, with 11 bases between them. The CDR3 DNA follows: TGTGCCAGCAGCCAAGAGAAGGAGGGGAATGGCTACACCTTC. Translation: CASSQEKEGNGYTF.

The chain carries TRBV7-9 and TRBJ1-4; 10 nucleotides line up with TRBD1. The CDR3 is made up of 14 amino acids. V shed 7 bases, J shed 6 bases, and the junction held 5 bases outside the gene matches. From germline, CDR1 is SEHNR and CDR2 FQNEAQ (reference sequence). The CDR3 spells CASTHGTGDEKLFF. Written as DNA, the CDR3 is TGTGCCAGCACCCACGGGACAGGGGATGAAAAACTGTTTTTT.

V usage is TRBV5-1 and J usage is TRBJ1-1; 7 bases agree with TRBD1. Trimming removed 0 bases from V and 4 bases from J; junction bases left unmatched: 3. There are 14 residues in the CDR3. Germline V gives CDR1 SGHRS, CDR2 YFSETQ. The CDR3 DNA reads TGCGCCAGCAGCTTGGGACAGGGTCTCACTGAAGCTTTCTTT. Protein sequence: CASSLGQGLTEAFF.

The V call is TRBV5-1, the J call TRBJ2-5; D call uncertain. The CDR3 has 15 residues. Trimming pared 0 bases from V and 3 bases from J, leaving 12 bases between. Germline CDR1 SGHRS, CDR2 YFSETQ. DNA for the CDR3: TGCGCCAGCAGCTTGGTAGGGTCCCGAAAAGAGACCCAGTACTTC. It translates to CASSLVGSRKETQYF. The full variable domain, its missing parts supplied by reference TRBV5-1 and TRBJ2-5, is KAGVTQTPRYLIKTRGQQVTLSCSPISGHRSVSWYQQTPGQGLQFLFEYFSETQRNKGNFPGRFSGRQFSNSRSEMNVSTLELGDSALYLCASSLVGSRKETQYFGPGTRLLVL.

The chain links TRBV28 to TRBJ2-7; weak D call: TRBD2 (6 bases). V shed 6 bases and J shed 3 bases, with 12 bases lying between them. The CDR3 covers 13 residues. Germline CDR1 and CDR2: MDHEN and SYDVKM. The CDR3 DNA is TGTGCCAGCAGCATAGCGGTATACTACGAGCAGTACTTC. Protein: CASSIAVYYEQYF.

This clone was seen a handful of times. The V gene is TRBV4-1, the J gene TRBJ2-3, with D possibly being TRBD2 (5 bases). V gave up 1 base and J gave up 4 bases, with 12 bases separating them. There are 15 residues in the CDR3. Germline loops: CDR1 MGHRA, CDR2 YSYEKL. The DNA for the CDR3 is TGCGCCAGCAGCCAAGTTCCGGGGTACGCAGATACGCAGTATTTT. Its protein product is CASSQVPGYADTQYF.

This clone was picked up a small number of times. This chain connects TRBV5-8 to TRBJ2-3, with 8 bases matching TRBD1. This CDR3 is 16 amino acids long. Germline CDR1 and CDR2: SGHTS and YDEGEE. With 4 bases clipped from V and 2 bases from J, the junction kept 9 bases outside the gene matches. The CDR3 loop reads CASSIGQGWTTDTQYF. The CDR3, as DNA: TGTGCCAGCAGCATAGGACAGGGATGGACCACAGATACGCAGTATTTT. The full variable domain, rest sourced from reference TRBV5-8 and TRBJ2-3, is EAGVTQSPTHLIKTRGQQATLRCSPISGHTSVYWYQQALGLGLQFLLWYDEGEERNRGNFPPRFSGRQFPNYSSELNVNALELEDSALYLCASSIGQGWTTDTQYFGPGTRLTVL.

The CDR3 DNA reads TGTGCCAGCTCACCGCAGGGGGCGCGGGAGACCCAGTACTTC. It codes for CASSPQGARETQYF. This sequence joins TRBV18 and TRBJ2-5; the match to TRBD1 covers 8 bases. From germline, CDR1 is KGHSH and CDR2 LQKENI. This CDR3 spans 14 amino acids. J was trimmed by 5 bases and V by 3 bases; bases with no gene match: 5.

This rearrangement joins TRBV28 to TRBJ2-3; D not resolved. V lost 2 bases and J lost 0, with 3 bases in between. The CDR3 sequence is 13 residues long. Germline V gene lookup returns CDR1 MDHEN and CDR2 SYDVKM. The CDR3 bases are TGTGCCAGCAGTTTAGACAGCACAGATACGCAGTATTTT. Translation gives CASSLDSTDTQYF.

The chain joins TRBV4-3 to TRBJ2-5; 12 nucleotides agree with TRBD2. Germline loops: CDR1 LGHNA, CDR2 YSLEER. V gave up 1 base and J gave up 4 bases; unmatched junction bases: 4. The CDR3 totals 16 residues. This CDR3 is CASSQALAGGGETQYF. The CDR3 DNA reads as TGCGCCAGCAGCCAAGCACTAGCGGGGGGCGGAGAGACCCAGTACTTC.

The chain couples TRBV27 to TRBJ1-2; 7 bases map to TRBD1. Germline trimming cut 5 bases from V and 5 bases from J; bases unmatched to any gene: 11. CDR1 is MNHEY and CDR2 is SMNVEV in the germline V gene (reference sequence). The CDR3 contains 15 residues. The CDR3 DNA is TGTGCCAGCAGTCTCAGTCGACAGGGAATATATGGCTACACCTTC. It yields the protein CASSLSRQGIYGYTF.